This T cell receptor (beta chain) was sequenced during a study of blood T cell repertoires in COVID-19. About the study: The study drew acute and convalescent COVID-19 samples from the United States, Italy and Spain. PBMCs, B-cell-depleted T cells, or T cells were the source of the cDNA or gDNA that made up the material.

In the original analysis: Nucleated cell number was recorded as an estimate derived from reference gene primer amplification. Clones were sequenced by immunoSEQ multiplex PCR, and TCRdb holds only the in-frame ones, with some missing. V and J calls and clone size are copied from that table; D and trimming were computed from the DNA. The table records 85,000 to 95,000 clones, 75% to 95% of them present only once. CDR3 length: 18 amino acids. The V gene lost 2 bases and the J gene lost 0 bases, with 14 bases spanning the gap. Germline CDR1 MDHEN, CDR2 SYDVKM. The chain joins TRBV28 to TRBJ1-6; no clear D gene. What was sequenced was peripheral blood. The TCR was taken from a woman aged 45-65 years in a cohort sampled during active COVID-19. The CDR3 sequence is CASSLMEGIPSYNSPLHF. In DNA form, the CDR3 reads TGTGCCAGCAGTTTAATGGAGGGAATCCCCTCCTATAATTCACCCCTCCACTTT.